This T cell receptor (beta chain) was identified during a study of cytomegalovirus exposure and HLA in healthy donors. This clone was seen more than once but under ten times. Its antigen is still unknown. A multiplex PCR was run with 60 Vbeta primers and 13 Jbeta primers. Profiled with immunoSEQ multiplex PCR; TCRdb holds only in-frame clones, not every one. The sample holds roughly 110,000 clones, 60% to 80% seen once. The study's findings and limits: Roughly uniform sequencing depth across donors was assumed, possibly incorrectly. Solely CMV serostatus was available to characterize immune exposure. About 87% or about 30% of the time was how often most TCR beta V segments were productive, according to an earlier analysis.

Trimming removed 5 bases from V and 5 bases from J; junction bases left unmatched: 8. CDR3 length equals 14 residues. Germline V CDR1 and CDR2: MNHEY, SVGAGI. Sequencing was carried out using PBMCs. The chain carries TRBV6-5 and TRBJ2-7; 8 nucleotides align to TRBD1. The receptor was derived from a woman aged 25 to 45 in good health and CMV-seropositive. The CDR3 DNA follows: TGTGCCAGCAGTAGCCCCAGGGGGCTTAACGAGCAGTACTTC. Protein sequence: CASSSPRGLNEQYF.